This is a list of T cell receptor beta chains from one sample in a study of T-cell memory formation after mild COVID-19. Each CDR3 protein gets one entry after TCRdb re-called the 5' RACE reads with MiXCR. The sample includes roughly 170,000 distinct CDR3 sequences, about 18% of them seen just once. The sample taken for sequencing was PBMCs or a T cell subset sorted from them (not recorded which). These receptors came from a man between 18 and 35 years old who had mild COVID-19 (a few samples of this study predate the infection). Cell type and time point are not known. Each CDR3 is given with its conserved first and last residue. D genes are given only for firm matches. Size values are once, few and many counts, or a class for expanded clones, and some rows have none.

J gene: TRBJ2-3; D gene: TRBD2; V gene: TRBV3-1; clone size: few; CDR3 protein: CASSHLAGPADTQYF; CDR3 DNA: TGTGCCAGCAGCCACCTAGCGGGCCCTGCAGATACGCAGTATTTT
J gene: TRBJ2-5; D gene: -; V gene: TRBV3-1; clone size: -; CDR3 protein: CASSLNGGETQYF; CDR3 DNA: TGTGCCAGCAGTCTTAACGGGGGAGAGACCCAGTACTTC
J gene: TRBJ1-5; D gene: TRBD1; V gene: TRBV20-1; clone size: few; CDR3 protein: CSAVPGGSSNQPQHF; CDR3 DNA: TGCAGTGCTGTCCCAGGGGGCTCTAGCAATCAGCCCCAGCATTTT
J gene: TRBJ1-2; D gene: -; V gene: TRBV9; clone size: -; CDR3 protein: CASSVQDSSFYGYTF; CDR3 DNA: TGTGCCAGCAGCGTTCAGGACAGCTCTTTCTATGGCTACACCTTC
J gene: TRBJ2-1; D gene: -; V gene: TRBV4-3; clone size: -; CDR3 protein: CASSQGGGTYNEQFF; CDR3 DNA: TGCGCCAGCAGCCAAGGGGGGGGCACCTACAATGAGCAGTTCTTC
J gene: TRBJ1-5; D gene: -; V gene: TRBV21-1; clone size: -; CDR3 protein: CASSKGTAGGMPQHF; CDR3 DNA: TGTGCCAGCAGCAAAGGGACAGCGGGTGGGATGCCCCAGCATTTT
J gene: TRBJ1-2; D gene: TRBD1; V gene: TRBV27; clone size: few; CDR3 protein: CASTRAPGTGGGYTF; CDR3 DNA: TGTGCCAGCACCAGGGCCCCCGGGACAGGGGGAGGCTACACCTTC
J gene: TRBJ2-7; D gene: -; V gene: TRBV6-6; clone size: -; CDR3 protein: CASAPHALSAYEQYF; CDR3 DNA: TGTGCCAGCGCTCCCCACGCACTGTCGGCCTACGAGCAGTACTTC
J gene: TRBJ1-5; D gene: TRBD1; V gene: TRBV19; clone size: few; CDR3 protein: CASTNHRRDRLYSNQPQHF; CDR3 DNA: TGTGCCAGTACTAATCACCGCCGGGACAGGCTCTATAGCAATCAGCCCCAGCATTTT
J gene: TRBJ2-5; D gene: -; V gene: TRBV20-1; clone size: few; CDR3 protein: CSASGSQETQYF; CDR3 DNA: TGCAGTGCTAGCGGTTCCCAAGAGACCCAGTACTTC
J gene: TRBJ2-3; D gene: TRBD2; V gene: TRBV27; clone size: few; CDR3 protein: CASSLGLAGGRSTDTQYF; CDR3 DNA: TGTGCCAGCAGTCTCGGACTAGCGGGGGGGAGAAGCACAGATACGCAGTATTTT
J gene: TRBJ2-3; D gene: TRBD2; V gene: TRBV7-2; clone size: -; CDR3 protein: CASSLGTSGVTDTQYF; CDR3 DNA: TGTGCCAGCAGTTTAGGGACTAGCGGGGTGACAGATACGCAGTATTTT
J gene: TRBJ2-1; D gene: -; V gene: TRBV11-1; clone size: -; CDR3 protein: CASSETSSNEQFF; CDR3 DNA: TGTGCCAGCAGCGAAACTAGCTCCAATGAGCAGTTCTTC
J gene: TRBJ2-3; D gene: -; V gene: TRBV7-7; clone size: -; CDR3 protein: CASSSKRTDTQYF; CDR3 DNA: TGTGCCAGCAGCTCGAAACGCACAGATACGCAGTATTTT
J gene: TRBJ1-2; D gene: -; V gene: TRBV11-2; clone size: -; CDR3 protein: CASSLARVGYTF; CDR3 DNA: TGTGCCAGCAGCTTAGCTAGGGTCGGCTACACCTTC
J gene: TRBJ1-6; D gene: -; V gene: TRBV12-3/TRBV12-4; clone size: many; CDR3 protein: CASSLGQGASPLHF; CDR3 DNA: TGTGCCAGCAGTTTGGGGCAGGGAGCTTCACCCCTCCACTTT
J gene: TRBJ1-2; D gene: -; V gene: TRBV6-5; clone size: -; CDR3 protein: CASSLLGIYGYTF; CDR3 DNA: TGTGCCAGCAGCTTACTTGGCATTTATGGCTACACCTTC
J gene: TRBJ1-1; D gene: -; V gene: TRBV20-1; clone size: -; CDR3 protein: CSATPGQLNTEAFF; CDR3 DNA: TGCAGTGCTACTCCTGGACAGTTGAACACTGAAGCTTTCTTT
J gene: TRBJ1-5; D gene: -; V gene: TRBV6-4; clone size: -; CDR3 protein: CASSDEEGQPQHF; CDR3 DNA: TGTGCCAGCAGTGACGAGGAGGGTCAGCCCCAGCATTTT
J gene: TRBJ2-1; D gene: -; V gene: TRBV5-8; clone size: -; CDR3 protein: CASSPFRGSSYNEQFF; CDR3 DNA: TGTGCCAGCAGCCCGTTTAGGGGGAGCTCCTACAATGAGCAGTTCTTC
J gene: TRBJ2-3; D gene: -; V gene: TRBV5-5; clone size: few; CDR3 protein: CASSLLVRTDTQYF; CDR3 DNA: TGTGCCAGCAGCCTCCTAGTACGCACAGATACGCAGTATTTT
J gene: TRBJ2-7; D gene: -; V gene: TRBV5-5; clone size: few; CDR3 protein: CASSPQLSATYEQYF; CDR3 DNA: TGTGCCAGCAGTCCTCAGTTGTCAGCCACCTACGAGCAGTACTTC
J gene: TRBJ1-4; D gene: -; V gene: TRBV4-3; clone size: few; CDR3 protein: CASSQGPPGGVVEKLFF; CDR3 DNA: TGCGCCAGCAGCCAAGGCCCTCCCGGTGGGGTTGTTGAAAAACTGTTTTTT
J gene: TRBJ2-7; D gene: -; V gene: TRBV7-2; clone size: many; CDR3 protein: CASTRAGAYEQYF; CDR3 DNA: TGTGCCAGCACCAGGGCAGGCGCCTACGAGCAGTACTTC
J gene: TRBJ1-1; D gene: TRBD1; V gene: TRBV4-3; clone size: -; CDR3 protein: CASSQFTGGPEAFF; CDR3 DNA: TGCGCCAGCAGCCAATTTACAGGGGGCCCTGAAGCTTTCTTT
J gene: TRBJ1-5; D gene: TRBD1; V gene: TRBV6-2/TRBV6-3; clone size: -; CDR3 protein: CASSWGDRGAPGPQHF; CDR3 DNA: TGTGCCAGCAGCTGGGGGGACAGGGGGGCCCCTGGGCCCCAGCATTTT
J gene: TRBJ1-6; D gene: TRBD1; V gene: TRBV9; clone size: few; CDR3 protein: CASSALDRARGSPLHF; CDR3 DNA: TGTGCCAGCAGCGCACTCGACAGGGCACGAGGTTCACCCCTCCACTTT
J gene: TRBJ2-2; D gene: -; V gene: TRBV20-1; clone size: few; CDR3 protein: CSVGGGGRRELFF; CDR3 DNA: TGCAGTGTAGGGGGGGGTGGCCGTCGGGAGCTGTTTTTT
J gene: TRBJ2-4; D gene: -; V gene: TRBV12-3/TRBV12-4; clone size: many; CDR3 protein: CASSWTAFKNIQYF; CDR3 DNA: TGTGCCAGCAGTTGGACAGCTTTCAAAAACATTCAGTACTTC
J gene: TRBJ2-5; D gene: -; V gene: TRBV14; clone size: -; CDR3 protein: CASSAQGSGETQYF; CDR3 DNA: TGTGCCAGCAGCGCTCAGGGCTCGGGAGAGACCCAGTACTTC
J gene: TRBJ2-1; D gene: -; V gene: TRBV29-1; clone size: few; CDR3 protein: CSVEDSGHILQGQFF; CDR3 DNA: TGCAGCGTTGAAGATTCGGGACACATACTACAGGGGCAGTTCTTC
J gene: TRBJ1-2; D gene: -; V gene: TRBV24-1; clone size: few; CDR3 protein: CATSDDSMGYGYTF; CDR3 DNA: TGTGCCACCAGTGACGATTCGATGGGCTATGGCTACACCTTC
J gene: TRBJ2-2; D gene: -; V gene: TRBV7-2; clone size: -; CDR3 protein: CASSFLSGGELFF; CDR3 DNA: TGTGCCAGCAGCTTTCTCTCGGGCGGGGAGCTGTTTTTT
J gene: TRBJ2-1; D gene: -; V gene: TRBV11-2; clone size: once; CDR3 protein: CASSLGDKGSEQFF; CDR3 DNA: TGTGCCAGCAGCTTGGGGGACAAAGGGAGTGAGCAGTTCTTC
J gene: TRBJ1-1; D gene: -; V gene: TRBV7-6; clone size: -; CDR3 protein: CASSLGLLNTEAFF; CDR3 DNA: TGTGCCAGCAGCTTAGGTCTGCTGAACACTGAAGCTTTCTTT
J gene: TRBJ2-2; D gene: TRBD1; V gene: TRBV5-1; clone size: -; CDR3 protein: CASRDRGPVGELFF; CDR3 DNA: TGCGCCAGCAGGGACAGGGGGCCCGTCGGGGAGCTGTTTTTT
J gene: TRBJ2-3; D gene: -; V gene: TRBV3-1; clone size: few; CDR3 protein: CASRSRDSSTDTQYF; CDR3 DNA: TGTGCCAGCAGATCCCGGGACTCCAGCACAGATACGCAGTATTTT
J gene: TRBJ1-5; D gene: -; V gene: TRBV5-1; clone size: -; CDR3 protein: CASSLGHSNQPQHF; CDR3 DNA: TGCGCCAGCAGCTTGGGCCATAGCAATCAGCCCCAGCATTTT
J gene: TRBJ1-4; D gene: -; V gene: TRBV12-3/TRBV12-4; clone size: -; CDR3 protein: CASSYSGTQNEKLFF; CDR3 DNA: TGTGCCAGCAGTTATTCCGGGACACAGAATGAAAAACTGTTTTTT
J gene: TRBJ2-3; D gene: -; V gene: TRBV5-1; clone size: -; CDR3 protein: CASSPGRGAVDTQYF; CDR3 DNA: TGCGCCAGCAGCCCGGGTCGCGGGGCAGTAGATACGCAGTATTTT
J gene: TRBJ1-1; D gene: -; V gene: TRBV10-3; clone size: few; CDR3 protein: CAISTMNTEAFF; CDR3 DNA: TGTGCCATCAGTACTATGAACACTGAAGCTTTCTTT
J gene: TRBJ2-3; D gene: TRBD1; V gene: TRBV6-1; clone size: few; CDR3 protein: CASRTGTGGLYTQYF; CDR3 DNA: TGTGCCAGCAGAACCGGGACAGGGGGCTTGTATACGCAGTATTTT
J gene: TRBJ1-6; D gene: TRBD1; V gene: TRBV12-3/TRBV12-4; clone size: -; CDR3 protein: CASSNRQGNSPLHF; CDR3 DNA: TGTGCCAGCAGCAACAGACAGGGGAACTCACCCCTCCACTTT
J gene: TRBJ2-7; D gene: TRBD1; V gene: TRBV4-3; clone size: few; CDR3 protein: CASSRDRGAREQYF; CDR3 DNA: TGCGCCAGCAGCCGAGACAGGGGGGCAAGGGAGCAGTACTTC
J gene: TRBJ1-6; D gene: TRBD1; V gene: TRBV7-2; clone size: few; CDR3 protein: CASSHGTGDNSPLHF; CDR3 DNA: TGTGCCAGCAGCCATGGGACAGGGGATAATTCACCCCTCCACTTT
J gene: TRBJ2-3; D gene: -; V gene: TRBV12-3/TRBV12-4; clone size: -; CDR3 protein: CASTIQGTDTQYF; CDR3 DNA: TGTGCCAGCACGATCCAGGGTACAGATACGCAGTATTTT
J gene: TRBJ2-2; D gene: -; V gene: TRBV5-1; clone size: few; CDR3 protein: CASSLGGHTGELFF; CDR3 DNA: TGCGCCAGCAGCCTCGGGGGTCACACCGGGGAGCTGTTTTTT